These 28 T cell receptor beta chains share one sample of origin, sequenced in a study of identical twins. MiXCR, applied by TCRdb to the 5' RACE reads, yields one record per CDR3 protein. The data hold 140,000 to 150,000 distinct CDR3 sequences, with around 3.5% observed a single time. Sequenced: memory T cells sorted from blood. The receptors come from a man younger than 30 in good health.

In this sample, this clonotype turned up many times. This chain connects TRBV7-8 to TRBJ2-5; D uncertain. Per the germline V gene, CDR1 is SGHVS and CDR2 is FQNEAQ. The CDR3 loop spans 11 amino acids. Trimming took 6 bases from V and 5 from J, leaving 7 bases between them. The CDR3 loop reads CASSLLETQYF. The CDR3 DNA reads as TGTGCCAGCAGTTTACTGGAGACCCAGTACTTC.

The table lists this clonotype with many counts. The chain joins TRBV2 to TRBJ2-1; a possible D gene is TRBD1 (6 bases). Germline-derived CDR1 and CDR2 are SNHLY and FYNNEI. The CDR3 totals 13 residues. Trimming took off 6 bases at V and 7 bases at J, with 13 bases between the two ends. This chain's CDR3 is CASRGTGRNEQFF. CDR3 nucleotides: TGTGCCAGCAGAGGAACAGGGAGAAATGAGCAGTTCTTC. Based on the CDR3 plus reference TRBV2 and TRBJ2-1, the full variable domain is EPEVTQTPSHQVTQMGQEVILRCVPISNHLYFYWYRQILGQKVEFLVSFYNNEISEKSEIFDDQFSVERPDGSNFTLKIRSTKLEDSAMYFCASRGTGRNEQFFGPGTRLTVL.

The table lists this clonotype with many counts. The chain employs TRBV7-9 and TRBJ2-7; D call uncertain. The germline gives CDR1 SEHNR, CDR2 FQNEAQ (reference sequence). The CDR3 consists of 12 residues. The ends were cut back, 0 bases at V and 6 bases at J, with 6 bases in the middle. This chain's CDR3 is CASSLANSEQYV. The CDR3 DNA follows: TGTGCCAGCAGCTTAGCAAACAGCGAGCAGTACGTC.

This clonotype appeared many times. This chain joins TRBV20-1 and TRBJ2-1; a possible D gene is TRBD2 (6 bases). V gave up 6 bases and J gave up 7 bases, with 16 bases separating them. CDR3 length equals 13 residues. The germline V gene has CDR1 DFQATT and CDR2 SNEGSKA (reference sequence). DNA for the CDR3: TGCAGTGCAACCTACGGGACTGAAAATGAGCAGTTCTTC. Amino acid sequence: CSATYGTENEQFF.

This clonotype has only a few counts. V usage is TRBV5-1 and J usage is TRBJ2-5, with D perhaps TRBD2 (6 bases). Germline V gene lookup returns CDR1 SGHRS and CDR2 YFSETQ. This CDR3 spans 16 amino acids. Trimming took off 5 bases at V and 2 bases at J, with 19 bases between the two ends. CDR3 residues: CASSGGTQSLQETQYF. CDR3 nucleotides: TGCGCCAGCAGTGGCGGGACCCAGAGCCTACAAGAGACCCAGTACTTC.

The J gene is TRBJ2-7, the V gene TRBV7-9, with 12 positions matching TRBD2. The end of the DNA fits TRBJ2-1 better, so the J call may be wrong. CDR3 length: 16 residues. The germline V gene has CDR1 SEHNR and CDR2 FQNEAQ (reference sequence). The CDR3 sequence is CASSSPKLAGGHEQFF. CDR3 sequence (DNA): TGTGCCAGCAGCTCACCGAAACTAGCGGGAGGTCACGAGCAGTTCTTC.

This clonotype has a count of ten or more. The rearrangement joins TRBV5-5 to TRBJ2-1, with D possibly TRBD2 on 6 matching bases. V dropped 3 bases and J dropped 3 bases, with 13 bases sitting between them. Germline V gene lookup returns CDR1 SGHKS and CDR2 YYEKEE (reference sequence). The CDR3 sequence is 15 residues long. The CDR3 sequence: CASSSPGGVYNEQFF. In DNA form, the CDR3 reads TGTGCCAGCAGCTCCCCGGGCGGGGTCTACAATGAGCAGTTCTTC.

This clonotype was picked up a small number of times. The J gene is TRBJ2-2, the V gene TRBV20-1; D is uncertain. Trimming stripped 0 bases from V and 7 bases from J, with 12 bases between. The CDR3 has 14 residues. The germline V gene encodes CDR1 DFQATT and CDR2 SNEGSKA (reference sequence). For the CDR3, the DNA is TGCAGTGCTAGAGAACGGCCAGCTAACGGGGAGCTGTTTTTT. Translation gives CSARERPANGELFF.

This clonotype was recorded many times. The chain joins TRBV20-1 to TRBJ2-1, with D uncertain. The ends were cut back, 0 bases at V and 0 bases at J, with 6 bases in the middle. The CDR3 runs to 14 residues. Germline V gene data show CDR1 as DFQATT and CDR2 as SNEGSKA (reference sequence). The chain's CDR3 is CSARDDSSYNEQFF. The CDR3 DNA reads TGCAGTGCTAGAGACGATAGCTCCTACAATGAGCAGTTCTTC.

The sample holds many counts of this clonotype. The rearrangement joins TRBV6-1 to TRBJ1-5; 7 bases match TRBD1. CDR1 MNHNS and CDR2 SASEGT come from the germline V gene. The CDR3 has 17 residues. V lost 5 bases to trimming and J lost 7 bases; unmatched junction nucleotides: 17. The CDR3 sequence: CASSPTRTGRSGQPQHF. The CDR3 region has the DNA TGTGCCAGCAGTCCCACAAGGACAGGCCGTAGCGGGCAGCCCCAGCATTTT.

At least ten counts were recorded for this clonotype. The CDR3 DNA sequence: TGCGCCAGCAGCACGACAGGGGATGAGCAGTTCTTC. As protein: CASSTTGDEQFF. The genes are TRBV5-1 and TRBJ2-1, with 8 bases lining up with TRBD1. The germline V gene encodes CDR1 SGHRS and CDR2 YFSETQ. J lost 8 bases, V lost 4 bases, and 2 bases had no gene match. The CDR3 is 12 amino acids.

In its sample, this clonotype was seen many times. The CDR3 loop reads CASTHRGAALNQPQHF. The CDR3, as DNA: TGTGCCAGTACTCATAGGGGGGCAGCGCTCAATCAGCCCCAGCATTTT. The chain recombines TRBV19 with TRBJ1-5; TRBD1 might be the D (6 bases). From germline, CDR1 is LNHDA and CDR2 SQIVND (reference sequence). The CDR3 length is 16 residues. Deletions cut 7 bases from V and 3 bases from J, with 19 bases between.

This clonotype occurred many times. V is TRBV7-6 and J is TRBJ1-5; perhaps TRBD1 as D (5 bases). This CDR3 is 15 amino acids long. V gave up 1 base and J gave up 4 bases, with 11 bases separating them. The V gene's germline CDR1 is SGHVS and CDR2 FNYEAQ. This CDR3 is CASSLEAGFNQPQHF. In nucleotides, the CDR3 is TGTGCCAGCAGCTTAGAAGCAGGGTTTAATCAGCCCCAGCATTTT.

There are many counts of this clonotype. The J gene is TRBJ2-1, the V gene TRBV5-1; no clear D. Trimming left V 0 bases short and J 10 bases short, with 8 bases between. CDR3 size: 12 residues. Germline V gives CDR1 SGHRS, CDR2 YFSETQ. The CDR3 region is CASSLAEREQFF. The CDR3 DNA follows: TGCGCCAGCAGCTTGGCGGAGAGGGAGCAGTTCTTC.

This clonotype was seen many times. The gene calls are TRBV27 and TRBJ1-5; D gene unclear. This CDR3 region has 13 residues. Per the germline V gene, CDR1 is MNHEY and CDR2 is SMNVEV (reference sequence). V lost 8 bases and J 10 bases, leaving 18 bases between the germline ends. The CDR3 reads CASAYSNVYPQHF. In DNA form, the CDR3 reads TGTGCCAGCGCTTATTCGAATGTGTATCCCCAGCATTTT.

The chain couples TRBV11-2 to TRBJ1-3, with D perhaps matching TRBD1 (5 bases). This CDR3 has 16 residues. V lost 0 bases and J 0 bases, leaving 9 bases between the germline ends. CDR1 is SGHAT, CDR2 FQNNGV, per germline. This CDR3 is CASSLDQDNSGNTIYF. DNA for the CDR3: TGTGCCAGCAGCTTAGACCAGGACAACTCTGGAAACACCATATATTTT.

This clonotype was recorded at least ten times. The chain employs TRBV5-5 and TRBJ2-7; D perhaps matches TRBD2 (5 bases). Germline CDR1 and CDR2: SGHKS and YYEKEE (reference sequence). The CDR3 consists of 15 residues. V shed 0 bases and J shed 0 bases, with 10 bases lying between them. The CDR3 DNA is TGTGCCAGCAGCTTGGCCGCCGGGAACTCCTACGAGCAGTACGTC. It specifies CASSLAAGNSYEQYV.

This clonotype showed up many times. The chain is built from TRBV29-1 and TRBJ2-7, with D possibly called TRBD1 or TRBD2 (5 bases each). The germline V gene has CDR1 SQVTM and CDR2 ANQGSEA. This CDR3 has 13 amino acids. Trimming left V 3 bases short and J 0 bases short, with 9 bases between. In DNA form, the CDR3 reads TGCAGCGTTGAGGCCGGGACCTCCTACGAGCAGTACTTC. Translated: CSVEAGTSYEQYF.

Of note for this clonotype: This may arise from a read error, as a much more abundant clone is one base away. The chain links TRBV29-1 to TRBJ2-2, with D possibly called TRBD1 or TRBD2 (5 bases each). Trimming removed 4 bases from V and 5 bases from J, with 11 bases in between. CDR1 is SQVTM, CDR2 ANQGSEA, per germline. The CDR3 is 13 amino acids. As DNA, the CDR3 is TGCAGCGTTGGCTGGGGGAGTACCGGGGAGCTGTTTTTT. It translates to CSVGWGSTGELFF.

This clonotype was seen many times. The genes are TRBV6-1 and TRBJ2-6; D remains unclear. Germline-derived CDR1 and CDR2 are MNHNS and SASEGT. CDR3 length: 13 residues. With 6 bases removed from V and 2 bases from J, the gap between germline ends came to 5 bases. The CDR3 is CASRGAGANVLTF. The CDR3 DNA reads TGTGCCAGCAGGGGCGCTGGGGCCAACGTCCTGACTTTC.

This clonotype appeared a single time. The chain combines TRBV14 with TRBJ2-3; 7 bases match TRBD2. CDR3 length equals 16 residues. In germline, CDR1 is SGHDN, CDR2 FVKESK. Trimming cost V 4 bases and J 2 bases; bases outside gene matches: 9. CDR3 DNA: TGTGCCAGCAGCCTGATCGGGAGGCCCTTCACAGATACGCAGTATTTT. It codes for CASSLIGRPFTDTQYF.

This clonotype was detected ten times or more. The chain uses TRBV20-1 and TRBJ2-2, with TRBD2 identical over 8 bases. There are 16 residues in the CDR3. Germline V lookup: CDR1 DFQATT, CDR2 SNEGSKA (reference sequence). The junction had 13 bases not matched to a gene; V was cut back by 4 bases and J by 6 bases. In nucleotides, the CDR3 is TGCAGTGCTACCTCGACAAGCGGGAGAAGATCCGGGGAGCTGTTTTTT. Its translation is CSATSTSGRRSGELFF.

This clonotype occurred a few times. The chain employs TRBV7-8 and TRBJ2-1; 7 bases are a match to TRBD2. The V and J ends lost 3 bases and 8 bases, in that order; junction bases with no gene match: 7. Per the germline V gene, CDR1 is SGHVS and CDR2 is FQNEAQ. The CDR3 is 14 amino acids. The chain's CDR3 is CASSLRWEGYEQFF. In DNA form, the CDR3 reads TGTGCCAGCAGCTTGAGGTGGGAGGGCTATGAGCAGTTCTTC.

In this sample, this clonotype turned up many times. The rearrangement joins TRBV21-1 to TRBJ1-5; no check of the table's D call, TRBD1, against the DNA was made. TRBV21-1 is shown as a pseudogene. This CDR3 has 13 residues. The CDR3 region has the DNA TGTGCCAGCAGCATAGGCAGGGGACAGCCCCAGCATTTT. Protein product: CASSIGRGQPQHF.

Of note for this clonotype: Since a much larger clone is just one base distant, this may be a read error. This chain links TRBV18 with TRBJ2-1; a possible D gene is TRBD2 (5 bases). Germline values: CDR1 KGHSH, CDR2 LQKENI. Trimming stripped 3 bases from V and 5 bases from J, with 11 bases between. The CDR3 is 14 residues long. CDR3 in amino acids: CASSPPLVDNEQFF. The CDR3 DNA reads TGTGCCAGCTCACCGCCACTAGTTGACAATGAGCAGTTCTTC.

This clonotype was detected ten times or more. The chain has TRBV6-4 and TRBJ2-6; tentative D call: TRBD1 (5 bases). The V gene's germline CDR1 is MRHNA and CDR2 SNTAGT. Trimming removed 4 bases at V and 0 bases at J, with 7 bases between. The CDR3 is made up of 15 amino acids. DNA for the CDR3: TGTGCCAGCAGTGTCGACAGCTCTGGGGCCAACGTCCTGACTTTC. This sequence encodes CASSVDSSGANVLTF.

This clonotype was picked up a small number of times. The CDR3: CASSELGPYNQPQHF. The CDR3 coding sequence is TGTGCCAGCAGTGAACTGGGACCGTACAATCAGCCCCAGCATTTT. The chain is built from TRBV6-1 and TRBJ1-5, with D maybe TRBD1 (5 bases). Trimming stripped 2 bases from V and 3 bases from J, with 11 bases between. CDR3 length equals 15 residues. Per the germline V gene, CDR1 is MNHNS and CDR2 is SASEGT.

As concerns this clonotype: Being one base from a much bigger clone, this may be a read error. A read error is likely, as this CDR3 ends without the conserved phenylalanine or tryptophan. The V and J genes are TRBV5-5 and TRBJ2-2; 10 bases match TRBD2. The CDR3 sequence is 15 residues long. V shed 3 bases, J shed 7 bases, and the junction held 6 bases outside the gene matches. Germline V lookup: CDR1 SGHKS, CDR2 YYEKEE (reference sequence). Written as DNA, the CDR3 is TGTGCCAGCAGCTCCCAGGGACTAGCGATCGGGGAGCTGTTTTCT. It yields the protein CASSSQGLAIGELFS.